The 16 T cell receptor beta chains below come from one sample, sequenced in a study of naive and memory T cell subsets (dated by TCRdb to the late 2010s). Library prep was done by UMI-ligation and nested PCR. The reads were generated on an Illumina MiSeq. The beta constant-region primer was an equimolar mix of two oligonucleotides covering both TRBC1 and TRBC2. TCRdb reprocessed the public reads (quality trimming at Q25 with fastp, clone calling with MiXCR) and kept in-frame beta chains. Every CDR3 protein is listed once, alongside the most common genes and DNA of its rows. Across this sample there are roughly 91,000 distinct CDR3 sequences, with roughly 14% seen only once. The ten largest clones add up to approximately 0.93% of the sample. The sequenced material came from central memory CD4+ T cells from blood. The cell subset or site label for this specimen denotes: central memory, CD45RA- CD27+. Receptor source: a human donor in good health.

This clonotype turned up a few times. The V gene is TRBV11-2, the J gene TRBJ2-5; 8 bases are shared with TRBD2. The V segment lost 1 base and the J segment 7 bases; nucleotides outside the gene matches: 8. CDR1 and CDR2 from the germline V gene are SGHAT and FQNNGV. The CDR3 runs 15 residues. The DNA for the CDR3 is TGTGCCAGCAGCTTAGGGGCGGGAGGCAGTGTGACCCAGTACTTC. Protein sequence: CASSLGAGGSVTQYF.

This clonotype has ten or more counts. The V and J genes are TRBV12-3 or TRBV12-4 and TRBJ2-3; the match to TRBD2 covers 8 bases. The length of the CDR3 is 13 residues. V lost 10 bases and J lost 4; bases outside the gene matches: 7. CDR3 amino acids: CATALAGADTQYF. The CDR3, as DNA: TGTGCCACGGCGCTAGCGGGCGCAGATACGCAGTATTTT.

This clonotype showed up many times. V and J are TRBV20-1 and TRBJ2-1, with 7 bases fitting TRBD2. Germline CDR1 reads DFQATT; CDR2 reads SNEGSKA (reference sequence). This CDR3 region has 16 residues. V dropped 1 base and J dropped 1; count of bases not matched to a gene: 7. As DNA, the CDR3 is TGCAGTGCTAGAGGCGTCTCTAGCGGTTCCTACAATGAGCAGTTCTTC. Amino acids: CSARGVSSGSYNEQFF.

This clonotype showed up just a few times. This chain links TRBV5-1 with TRBJ2-7, with TRBD2 matching over 11 bases. The V and J ends lost 4 bases and 0 bases, in that order; junction bases with no gene match: 18. Germline V lookup: CDR1 SGHRS, CDR2 YFSETQ. This CDR3 comprises 20 residues. The CDR3 reads CASSPTLRLAGRTNSYEQYF. In nucleotides, the CDR3 is TGCGCCAGCAGCCCCACCCTTCGACTAGCGGGGAGAACAAACTCCTACGAGCAGTACTTC.

This chain joins TRBV18 and TRBJ2-3, with D unclear. CDR3 length: 12 amino acids. Germline V CDR1 and CDR2: KGHSH, LQKENI. V was pared by 5 bases and J by 2 bases, with 5 bases between. The CDR3 DNA reads TGTGCCAGCTCAGGCACCACAGATACGCAGTATTTT. Its translation is CASSGTTDTQYF.

The V call is TRBV20-1, the J call TRBJ1-1; the D is unclear. The length of the CDR3 is 13 residues. V lost 6 bases, J lost 4 bases, and 15 bases lay in between. Germline-derived CDR1 and CDR2 are DFQATT and SNEGSKA (reference sequence). The CDR3 here is CSALYPIGTEAFF. DNA for the CDR3: TGCAGTGCCCTGTACCCCATTGGCACTGAAGCTTTCTTT.

This clonotype was counted many times. The J gene is TRBJ2-7, the V gene TRBV30; D ambiguous. This CDR3 spans 12 amino acids. Germline CDR1 is GTSNPN and CDR2 is SVGIG (reference sequence). Trimming cost V 0 bases and J 4 bases, with 7 bases left between them. CDR3 loop: CAWSVQGYEQYF. CDR3 DNA sequence: TGTGCCTGGAGTGTACAAGGGTACGAGCAGTACTTC. The variable domain in full, with the rest retrieved from reference TRBV30 and TRBJ2-7, is SQTIHQWPATLVQPVGSPLSLECTVEGTSNPNLYWYRQAAGRGLQLLFYSVGIGQISSEVPQNLSASRPQDRQFILSSKKLLLSDSGFYLCAWSVQGYEQYFGPGTRLTVT.

In its sample, this clonotype was seen a few times. The V gene is TRBV27, the J gene TRBJ2-7; D unresolved. The length of the CDR3 is 16 residues. Germline assignment: CDR1 MNHEY and CDR2 SMNVEV (reference sequence). Deletions cut 4 bases from V and 0 bases from J, with 16 bases between. The CDR3 protein is CASSSIGVGFSYEQYF. DNA for the CDR3: TGTGCCAGCAGTTCCATTGGGGTAGGGTTCTCCTACGAGCAGTACTTC.

This clonotype appeared many times. DNA for the CDR3: TGCAGTGCTATACCACCGGGACTAGACTATGGTGAGCAGTTCTTC. Residues: CSAIPPGLDYGEQFF. The chain is built from TRBV20-1 and TRBJ2-1; 8 bases line up with TRBD2. Germline V gives CDR1 DFQATT, CDR2 SNEGSKA (reference sequence). CDR3 size: 15 residues. V gave up 4 bases and J gave up 9 bases; unmatched junction bases: 14.

V gene TRBV3-1 combines with J gene TRBJ1-1; D is possibly TRBD1 (5 bases). CDR3 length: 15 amino acids. V was trimmed by 1 base and J by 4 bases, leaving 13 bases between them. Germline CDR1 LGHDT, CDR2 YNNKEL (reference sequence). CDR3 amino acids: CASSQGRGGTTEAFF. CDR3 DNA sequence: TGTGCCAGCAGCCAAGGACGAGGAGGGACCACTGAAGCTTTCTTT.

This chain joins TRBV10-3 and TRBJ2-5, with 11 bases fitting TRBD1. This CDR3 is 15 amino acids long. Germline CDR1 and CDR2: ENHRY and SYGVKD. V was clipped by 6 bases and J by 0 bases; unmatched bases: 3. The CDR3 DNA reads as TGTGCCATCAGCGCGGGACAGGGGGACCAAGAGACCCAGTACTTC. Translation gives CAISAGQGDQETQYF.

There are many counts of this clonotype. The rearrangement uses TRBV29-1 and TRBJ1-1; D unresolved. Per the germline V gene, CDR1 is SQVTM and CDR2 is ANQGSEA. This CDR3 spans 13 amino acids. Trimming took off 4 bases at V and 2 bases at J, with 11 bases between the two ends. As DNA, the CDR3 is TGCAGCGTTGTGCGGCAGTCCAACACTGAAGCTTTCTTT. It translates to CSVVRQSNTEAFF. The whole variable domain, remainder taken from reference TRBV29-1 and TRBJ1-1, is SAVISQKPSRDICQRGTSLTIQCQVDSQVTMMFWYRQQPGQSLTLIATANQGSEATYESGFVIDKFPISRPNLTFSTLTVSNMSPEDSSIYLCSVVRQSNTEAFFGQGTRLTVV.

This clonotype has at least ten counts. V is TRBV20-1 and J is TRBJ2-7; 10 nucleotides line up with TRBD2. The CDR3 runs to 15 residues. Germline lookup yields CDR1 DFQATT and CDR2 SNEGSKA (reference sequence). Trimming removed 0 bases from V and 2 bases from J; junction bases left unmatched: 4. In nucleotides, the CDR3 is TGCAGTGCTAGAGATAGCGGGAGGCCCCCCTACGAGCAGTACTTC. Residues: CSARDSGRPPYEQYF.

This clonotype was detected many times. The gene calls are TRBV29-1 and TRBJ2-7, with a weak D call TRBD1 (6 bases). The CDR3 totals 11 residues. Germline V gene data show CDR1 as SQVTM and CDR2 as ANQGSEA. Trimming left V 5 bases short and J 7 bases short, with 12 bases between. The chain's CDR3 is CSVTGFQEQYF. CDR3 sequence (DNA): TGCAGCGTTACAGGGTTTCAGGAGCAGTACTTC.

This clonotype was counted a few times. The chain employs TRBV6-6 and TRBJ1-1; D is possibly TRBD1 (5 bases). This CDR3 spans 14 amino acids. Deletions cut 4 bases from V and 0 bases from J, with 9 bases between. The germline gives CDR1 MNHNY, CDR2 SVGAGI (reference sequence). The CDR3 region has the DNA TGTGCCAGCAGTTTTATGGGGCTGAACACTGAAGCTTTCTTT. Protein: CASSFMGLNTEAFF.

In its sample, this clonotype was seen a few times. The chain combines TRBV7-2 with TRBJ1-5, with TRBD1 matching over 7 bases. In germline, CDR1 is SGHTA, CDR2 FQGNSA. Trimming took 5 bases from V and 3 from J; bases not matched to a gene: 4. This CDR3 spans 14 amino acids. The CDR3 DNA reads TGTGCCAGCAGCCGGGACAGCTCCAATCAGCCCCAGCATTTT. Amino acid sequence: CASSRDSSNQPQHF. Supplemented by reference TRBV7-2 and TRBJ1-5, the full variable domain reads GAGVSQSPSNKVTEKGKDVELRCDPISGHTALYWYRQSLGQGLEFLIYFQGNSAPDKSGLPSDRFSAERTGGSVSTLTIQRTQQEDSAVYLCASSRDSSNQPQHFGDGTRLSIL.